This entry features one TCR beta chain sequence. The antigen is undetermined. This specimen comes from a study of vaccination effects on CD4 cells after COVID-19. Libraries were prepared by immunoSEQ multiplex PCR; TCRdb keeps only in-frame clonotypes and omits some of them. Of around 62,000 clones listed, 74% are singletons. Per germline, CDR1 SGHAT and CDR2 FQNNGV. The CDR3 is 16 amino acids. Trimming stripped 2 bases from V and 2 bases from J, with 15 bases between. Culturing for 9 to 10 days preceded CD4+ T cell isolation. Participants each got two BNT162b2 or mRNA-1273 vaccine doses. IL-2 medium took the place of half the medium on both days 3 and 7.

The sequence was collected from a human donor who received a COVID-19 vaccine. The chain carries TRBV11-2 and TRBJ2-5, with D possibly being TRBD1 (6 bases). The material sequenced was CD4+ T cells from PBMCs cultured without peptide, taken after COVID-19 vaccination. The CDR3: CASSLTFRGDQETQYF. The DNA of the CDR3 is TGTGCCAGCAGCTTAACCTTCAGGGGAGATCAAGAGACCCAGTACTTC.